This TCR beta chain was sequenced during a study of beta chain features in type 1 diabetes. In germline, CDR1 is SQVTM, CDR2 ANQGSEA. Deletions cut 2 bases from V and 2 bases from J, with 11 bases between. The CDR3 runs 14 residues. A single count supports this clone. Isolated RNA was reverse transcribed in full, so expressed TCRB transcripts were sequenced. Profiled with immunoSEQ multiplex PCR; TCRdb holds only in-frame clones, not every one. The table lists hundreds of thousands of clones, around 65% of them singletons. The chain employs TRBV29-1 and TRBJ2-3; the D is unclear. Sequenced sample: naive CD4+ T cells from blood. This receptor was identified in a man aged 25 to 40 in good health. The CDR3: CSVEPPTHTDTQYF. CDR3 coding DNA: TGCAGCGTTGAACCCCCCACACACACAGATACGCAGTATTTT.